Below are 17 T cell receptor beta chains sequenced from a single sample in a study of tissue T cells after allogeneic stem cell transplantation. TCRdb's copy holds only in-frame clones and misses some; the assay was immunoSEQ multiplex PCR. The sample includes over 40,000 clones, approximately 70% seen only once; the top ten take approximately 0.5%. The sample consisted of sorted cells pooled from one or two spleens. The source of these receptors is a pool of C57BL/6 mice in good health.

Regarding this clone: Genes and germline are mouse. The read comes to an end 1 residue before the CDR3 does, leaving the germline J gene to fill in the end. V gene TRBV19 combines with J gene TRBJ2-5, with 7 bases matching TRBD1. The length of the CDR3 is 13 residues. Germline values: CDR1 FNHDT, CDR2 SITEND (reference sequence). J gave up 2 bases and V 6 bases, and 3 bases lay outside the gene matches. The CDR3 DNA, read in part, is TGTGCCAGCATCTCAGGGGGCCAAGACACCCAGTAC. Protein: CASISGGQDTQY. The whole CDR3 is CASISGGQDTQYF.

Concerning this clone: The gene symbols are mouse symbols. CDR3 amino acids: CASSDGGGQDTQYF. The part of the CDR3 DNA that was read is TGTGCCAGCAGTGATGGGGGGGGCCAAGACACCCAGTAC. V is TRBV13-3 and J is TRBJ2-5; 7 nucleotides match TRBD2. The read finishes 1 residue shy of the CDR3 end, and the germline J gene is used to complete it. This CDR3 comprises 14 residues. Germline assignment: CDR1 NNHDY and CDR2 SYVADS. Trimming took 0 bases from V and 2 from J; bases not matched to a gene: 0.

To note about this clone: Gene names and germline match the mouse. The read halts 1 residue ahead of the CDR3 end, with the missing end drawn from the germline J gene. V and J are TRBV12-1 and TRBJ2-7, with no clear D. V lost 2 bases and J lost 5, with 15 bases in between. Germline CDR1 and CDR2: SGHSN and HYEKVE. The CDR3 has 14 residues. This chain's CDR3 is CASSHLPRGDEQYF. The DNA read from the CDR3 is TGTGCCAGCTCTCACCTGCCCAGAGGCGATGAACAGTAC. Together with reference TRBV12-1 and TRBJ2-7, the CDR3 gives the full variable domain: DSGVVQSPRHIIKEKGGRSVLTCIPISGHSNVVWYQQTLGKELKFLIQHYEKVERDKGFLPSRFSVQQFDDYHSEMNMSALELEDSAMYFCASSHLPRGDEQYFGPGTRLTVL.

Note on this clone: Mouse gene names and germline throughout. The read ends 1 residue early relative to the CDR3; the germline J gene fills the gap. The chain combines TRBV1 with TRBJ2-2; 10 bases are shared with TRBD1. V was pared by 4 bases and J by 5 bases, with 1 base of the junction left unmatched. The CDR3 is 14 amino acids. CDR1 and CDR2 from the germline V gene are NSQYPW and LRSPGD (reference sequence). The part of the CDR3 DNA that was read is TGCACCTGCAGTGGGGACAGGGGTACCGGGCAGCTCTAC. This gives the protein CTCSGDRGTGQLY. The entire CDR3 sequence reads CTCSGDRGTGQLYF.

This clone was picked up a small number of times. The germline and genes are mouse ones. The observed sequence ends 1 residue before the CDR3 terminus, with the missing tail filled in from the germline J gene. This rearrangement joins TRBV13-1 to TRBJ2-7; no definite D call. The CDR3 totals 11 residues. V was clipped by 2 bases and J by 4 bases, with 4 bases between them. In germline, CDR1 is NSHNY, CDR2 SYGAGN. The CDR3 loop is CASSEGYEQYF. The sequenced part of the CDR3 DNA is TGTGCCAGCAGTGAGGGTTATGAACAGTAC.

A word on this clone: The gene names here belong to mouse. The CDR3 is cut off 1 residue early in the read; its end comes from the germline J gene. The rearrangement uses TRBV13-2 and TRBJ1-2, with TRBD1 matching over 9 bases. Germline V gene lookup returns CDR1 NNHNN and CDR2 SYGAGS (reference sequence). V was clipped by 6 bases and J by 2 bases; unmatched bases: 2. This CDR3 contains 13 residues. The sequenced part of the CDR3 DNA is TGTGCCAGCGCCGGGACAGGGAACTCCGACTACACC. As protein: CASAGTGNSDYT. The whole CDR3 is CASAGTGNSDYTF.

Comments on this clone: Mouse names are used for the genes. The read is 1 residue too short to cover the CDR3 end, so that end is filled in from the germline J gene. The J gene is TRBJ1-1, the V gene TRBV31; TRBD1 aligns across 10 bases. J was trimmed by 3 bases and V by 0 bases; bases with no gene match: 1. Germline CDR1 reads GKSSPN; CDR2 reads SITVG. There are 14 residues in the CDR3. CDR3 loop: CAWSLGTGDTEVFF. Partial CDR3 DNA: TGTGCCTGGAGTCTTGGGACAGGGGACACAGAAGTCTTC.

In regard to this clone: Mouse names are used for the genes. The read stops 1 residue short of the end of the CDR3; the missing end is completed from the germline J gene. The V gene is TRBV29, the J gene TRBJ2-4; D not certain. V lost 5 bases and J lost 2, with 11 bases in between. The CDR3 has 14 amino acids. Germline assignment: CDR1 MSHET and CDR2 SYDVDS. The chain's CDR3 is CASSPDNSQNTLYF. The sequenced CDR3 bases are TGTGCTAGCAGTCCCGACAATTCTCAAAACACCTTGTAC.

This clone was seen a few times. Any gene name here is a mouse gene name. The observed sequence ends 1 residue before the CDR3 terminus, with the missing tail filled in from the germline J gene. The chain recombines TRBV31 with TRBJ2-4; no reliable D call. Trimming left V 0 bases short and J 0 bases short, with 7 bases between. The CDR3 loop spans 14 amino acids. Germline V gives CDR1 GKSSPN, CDR2 SITVG. CDR3 DNA (partial): TGTGCCTGGAGTCTCGGGTCTAGTCAAAACACCTTGTAC. Protein: CAWSLGSSQNTLY. The CDR3 as a whole reads CAWSLGSSQNTLYF.

The table lists this clone with a few counts. Genes and germline come from the mouse. The read gets to within 1 residue of the CDR3 end, and the germline J gene fills in the rest. Other DNA sequences within the sample encode an identical CDR3. J is TRBJ2-3 and V is TRBV2; D possibly corresponds to TRBD2 (6 bases). Germline V lookup: CDR1 LGHNA, CDR2 YSYQKL. V was shortened by 0 bases and J by 0 bases, with 7 bases between the two germline ends. This CDR3 is 15 amino acids long. The CDR3 bases that were read are TGTGCCAGCAGCCAAGAGGGGGGTAGTGCAGAAACGCTGTAT. Translation gives CASSQEGGSAETLY. The full CDR3 is CASSQEGGSAETLYF.

On this clone itself: Germline and genes here are mouse. The read is 1 residue too short to cover the CDR3 end, so that end is filled in from the germline J gene. The chain couples TRBV2 to TRBJ1-1, with 7 nucleotides matching TRBD1. Looked up from germline, CDR1 is LGHNA and CDR2 is YSYQKL. CDR3 length: 16 amino acids. Trimming removed 0 bases from V and 0 bases from J; junction bases left unmatched: 4. CDR3 DNA, as far as it was read: TGTGCCAGCAGCCAAGAGAGGGGGCCTGCAAACACAGAAGTCTTC. Translating gives CASSQERGPANTEVF. The entire CDR3 sequence reads CASSQERGPANTEVFF.

About this clone itself: Here the gene names and germline are mouse. The CDR3 end falls 1 residue outside the read, so it is completed with the germline J gene. The rearrangement joins TRBV5 to TRBJ2-1, with D possibly TRBD1 on 5 matching bases. Germline loops: CDR1 LGHNA, CDR2 YNLKQL (reference sequence). The CDR3 consists of 15 residues. Trimming cost V 3 bases and J 3 bases, with 12 bases left between them. CDR3: CASSQREGIYAEQFF. The CDR3 DNA, read in part, is TGTGCCAGCAGCCAGAGAGAGGGGATCTATGCTGAGCAGTTC.

With respect to this clone: Gene and germline names: mouse. The CDR3 extends 1 residue past the end of the read, so its final part is completed from the germline J gene. This chain joins TRBV15 and TRBJ2-7; 11 bases map to TRBD1. The V gene's germline CDR1 is SGHND and CDR2 FRSKSL. The CDR3 totals 14 residues. V was pared by 4 bases and J by 7 bases, with 6 bases of the junction left unmatched. CDR3 DNA, as far as it was read: TGTGCCAGCAGTTCCTGGGACAGGGGGGACGAACAGTAC. Protein: CASSSWDRGDEQY. The whole CDR3 reads CASSSWDRGDEQYF.

Concerning this clone: Gene names refer to mouse genes. The DNA ends 1 residue before the CDR3 does, and the rest of the CDR3 is filled in from the germline J gene. J is TRBJ1-1 and V is TRBV12-2, with unresolved D. This CDR3 comprises 11 residues. Germline assignment: CDR1 SGHLS and CDR2 HYDKME. V shed 3 bases and J shed 3 bases, with 4 bases lying between them. The CDR3 is CASSGHTEVFF. The CDR3 DNA, read in part, is TGTGCCAGCTCTGGACACACAGAAGTCTTC.

Turning to this clone: Mouse gene names apply. Coverage ceases 1 residue before the CDR3 finishes, and the germline J gene fills in the end. The chain carries TRBV19 and TRBJ2-3, with D tentatively TRBD1 (5 bases). The CDR3 has 15 residues. Germline values: CDR1 FNHDT, CDR2 SITEND (reference sequence). V gave up 0 bases and J gave up 0 bases, with 8 bases separating them. CDR3 protein: CASSIVGHSAETLYF. The sequenced part of the CDR3 DNA is TGTGCCAGCAGTATAGTCGGACATAGTGCAGAAACGCTGTAT.

To note about this clone: Mouse gene names apply. The read gets to within 1 residue of the CDR3 end, and the germline J gene fills in the rest. The chain is built from TRBV13-2 and TRBJ2-2; 7 positions match TRBD2. Germline-derived CDR1 and CDR2 are NNHNN and SYGAGS (reference sequence). J lost 3 bases, V lost 0 bases, and 2 bases had no gene match. CDR3 size: 15 residues. The CDR3 DNA, read in part, is TGTGCCAGCGGTGATGCTTGGGGGGACACCGGGCAGCTCTAC. This encodes CASGDAWGDTGQLY. The CDR3 reads in full as CASGDAWGDTGQLYF.

Notes on this clone: Gene names are the mouse ones. The read finishes 1 residue shy of the CDR3 end, and the germline J gene is used to complete it. The V call is TRBV20, the J call TRBJ2-4; 11 positions match TRBD2. The CDR3 covers 14 residues. V lost 6 bases, J lost 4 bases, and 6 bases stayed unmatched. Per the germline V gene, CDR1 is GFQATS and CDR2 is STVNSAI. Here the CDR3 reads CGAQDWGEENTLYF. Partial CDR3 DNA: TGTGGTGCCCAGGACTGGGGGGAAGAAAACACCTTGTAC. The full variable domain, rest sourced from reference TRBV20 and TRBJ2-4, is GALVYQYPRRTICKSGTSMRMECQAVGFQATSVAWYRQSPQKTFELIALSTVNSAIKYEQNFTQEKFPISHPNLSFSSMTVLNAYLEDRGLYLCGAQDWGEENTLYFGAGTRLSVL.